This TCR beta chain was observed in a study of T cell responses to AZD1222 COVID-19 vaccine. Study in general: Second-dose schedules of about 4 or about 12 weeks were combined.

TCRdb keeps only in-frame clones here, not all; method: immunoSEQ multiplex PCR. The data hold over 130,000 clones, with 88% observed a single time. This CDR3 is 14 amino acids long. The germline CDR1 and CDR2 sequences are SEHNR and FQNEAQ (reference sequence). Trimming took off 5 bases at V and 0 bases at J, with 8 bases between the two ends. This TCR was sampled from an adult in good health. The chain carries TRBV7-9 and TRBJ1-3; D remains ambiguous. The sequences come from peripheral blood, collected on day 0 of AZD1222 vaccination. The CDR3 here is CASSPTRSGNTIYF. The CDR3 coding sequence is TGTGCCAGCAGCCCAACCCGCTCTGGAAACACCATATATTTT.